This is a list of T cell receptor beta chains from one sample in a study of blood T cell repertoires in COVID-19. Profiled with immunoSEQ multiplex PCR; TCRdb holds only in-frame clones, not every one. This table holds around 300,000 clones, 85% to 90% found once. Sequencing was carried out using PBMCs or T cells enriched from blood (not recorded which). The receptors stem from a young woman who had recovered from COVID-19. CDR3s include the opening cysteine and the closing phenylalanine or tryptophan. D genes are given only for firm matches. Clone sizes are given selectively: once, few, many, or a class where the clone is expanded.

cdr3_aa: CASSLAPVSGGAYEQYF
cdr3_nt: TGTGCCAGCAGCTTAGCTCCGGTTAGCGGGGGGGCCTACGAGCAGTACTTC
v_call: TRBV7-8
j_call: TRBJ2-7
d_call: TRBD2
clone_size: .

cdr3_aa: CASSPSAVEQFF
cdr3_nt: TGTGCCAGCAGCCCGTCAGCGGTTGAGCAGTTCTTC
v_call: TRBV5-6
j_call: TRBJ2-1
d_call: .
clone_size: .

cdr3_aa: CATSRSGGGAPDTQYF
cdr3_nt: TGTGCCACCAGCAGGTCAGGAGGGGGGGCCCCAGATACGCAGTATTTT
v_call: TRBV15
j_call: TRBJ2-3
d_call: .
clone_size: .

cdr3_aa: CASGLATGELFF
cdr3_nt: TGTGCCAGCGGACTAGCGACCGGGGAGCTGTTTTTT
v_call: TRBV3-1/TRBV3-2
j_call: TRBJ2-2
d_call: TRBD2
clone_size: .

cdr3_aa: CASRLTGGQETQYF
cdr3_nt: TGTGCCAGTAGGCTCACCGGGGGCCAAGAGACCCAGTACTTC
v_call: TRBV19
j_call: TRBJ2-5
d_call: .
clone_size: .

cdr3_aa: CASSPGTGDSSPLHF
cdr3_nt: TGTGCCAGCAGTCCCGGGACAGGGGACAGTTCACCCCTCCACTTT
v_call: TRBV6-2/TRBV6-3
j_call: TRBJ1-6
d_call: TRBD1
clone_size: .

cdr3_aa: CASSARAGGPYNEQFF
cdr3_nt: TGTGCCAGCAGCGCTAGAGCGGGGGGGCCCTACAATGAGCAGTTCTTC
v_call: TRBV9
j_call: TRBJ2-1
d_call: TRBD2
clone_size: many

cdr3_aa: CASSPLDRPFSGNTIYF
cdr3_nt: TGTGCCAGCAGTCCTCTGGACAGGCCCTTCTCTGGAAACACCATATATTTT
v_call: TRBV27
j_call: TRBJ1-3
d_call: TRBD1
clone_size: .

cdr3_aa: CASSQDYRGQDGYTF
cdr3_nt: TGTGCCAGCAGCCAAGATTATCGGGGACAGGATGGCTACACCTTC
v_call: TRBV3-1/TRBV3-2
j_call: TRBJ1-2
d_call: TRBD1
clone_size: .

cdr3_aa: CSVGRGSYEQYF
cdr3_nt: TGCAGCGTTGGTCGAGGATCCTACGAGCAGTACTTC
v_call: TRBV29-1
j_call: TRBJ2-7
d_call: .
clone_size: .

cdr3_aa: CASSETGGARYGYTF
cdr3_nt: TGTGCCAGCAGCGAGACAGGGGGCGCGCGCTATGGCTACACCTTC
v_call: TRBV9
j_call: TRBJ1-2
d_call: TRBD1
clone_size: once

cdr3_aa: CASSLAGIDIQYF
cdr3_nt: TGCGCCAGCAGCTTGGCAGGGATAGACATTCAGTACTTC
v_call: TRBV5-1
j_call: TRBJ2-4
d_call: .
clone_size: .

cdr3_aa: CASSDPGVTEAFF
cdr3_nt: TGTGCCAGCAGCGACCCGGGAGTCACTGAAGCTTTCTTT
v_call: TRBV3-1/TRBV3-2
j_call: TRBJ1-1
d_call: .
clone_size: once

cdr3_aa: CAWSTVYYGYTF
cdr3_nt: TGTGCCTGGAGTACAGTATACTATGGCTACACCTTC
v_call: TRBV30
j_call: TRBJ1-2
d_call: .
clone_size: .

cdr3_aa: CASSDRTGGLDTEAFF
cdr3_nt: TGTGCCAGCAGTGATCGGACAGGGGGCTTGGACACTGAAGCTTTCTTT
v_call: TRBV2
j_call: TRBJ1-1
d_call: TRBD1
clone_size: .

cdr3_aa: CATRDSQTYNSPLHF
cdr3_nt: TGTGCCACTAGGGACAGCCAGACCTATAATTCACCCCTCCACTTT
v_call: TRBV24-1
j_call: TRBJ1-6
d_call: TRBD1
clone_size: .

cdr3_aa: CASSHGLAGQETQYF
cdr3_nt: TGTGCCAGCAGCCACGGACTAGCGGGCCAAGAGACCCAGTACTTC
v_call: TRBV3-1/TRBV3-2
j_call: TRBJ2-5
d_call: TRBD2
clone_size: .

cdr3_aa: CASSDDSSYGYTF
cdr3_nt: TGTGCCAGCTCCGATGACAGTTCCTATGGCTACACCTTC
v_call: TRBV18
j_call: TRBJ1-2
d_call: .
clone_size: .